This T cell receptor beta chain was observed in a study of regulatory T cells in long-lasting Graves disease. Study-level findings and limits: Persistent patients shared more public clonotypes (2,741) than newly diagnosed patients (around 910).

Time point reported: persistent/refractory GD, antithyroid drugs over 5 years with positive TRAb. TCR sequences were obtained from RNA taken from PBMCs. Library construction for TCR beta used iRepertoire HTBI primers and Arm-PCR of CDR3 regions. TCRdb redid the calling of the multiplex PCR reads with MiXCR, one entry per CDR3 protein. This table has more than 300,000 distinct CDR3 sequences, roughly 24% appearing once. In germline, CDR1 is DFQATT, CDR2 SNEGSKA (reference sequence). Trimming left V 3 bases short and J 3 bases short, with 6 bases between. The CDR3 covers 11 residues. The table lists this clonotype with many counts. Its antigen is currently unknown.

Sequenced here: peripheral blood mononuclear cells (PBMCs), sampled when the disease was refractory, from a patient treated with antithyroid drugs. The rearrangement uses TRBV20-1 and TRBJ2-7; no clear D. The sequence derives from a middle-aged woman with Graves disease. Here the CDR3 DNA reads TGCAGTGCTAGTCGAGACTACGAGCAGTACTTC. Encoded protein: CSASRDYEQYF.